The rows below give T cell receptor beta chains drawn from one sample of a study of T cells in localized non-small cell lung cancer. The assay was immunoSEQ multiplex PCR, and TCRdb's table has in-frame clones only and misses some. The sample yields around 90,000 clones, about 78% seen once. The starting material was PBMCs, obtained before any cancer treatment. Receptors originate from a man aged 40-75 years with stage II squamous cell lung carcinoma. Both conserved end residues are part of each CDR3. A D gene is named only where the DNA matches it firmly. Where a row states a size, it is once, few, many or the class of an expanded clone; other rows omit it.

J gene,D gene,clone size,V gene,CDR3 DNA,CDR3 protein
TRBJ1-2,TRBD1,.,TRBV5-4,TGTGCCAGCTATCCGGGACAGGGGGCGAGCTATGGCTACACCTTC,CASYPGQGASYGYTF
TRBJ2-7,.,.,TRBV18,TGTGCCAGCTCACCACAAGGGAGCACCTACGAGCAGTACTTC,CASSPQGSTYEQYF
TRBJ2-4,.,.,TRBV5-1,TGCGCCAGCAGCTCCGGCCAGGGAGGTTATCGGGACCTAGCCAAAAACATTCAGTACTTC,CASSSGQGGYRDLAKNIQYF
TRBJ1-6,TRBD1,.,TRBV7-4,TGTGCCAGCAGCTTAGCGGGGGACAGTAAAAATTCACCCCTCCACTTT,CASSLAGDSKNSPLHF
TRBJ1-1,.,few,TRBV30,TGTGCCTGGACCCTCGAGAGCTACAGGAACGCTGAAGCTTTCTTT,CAWTLESYRNAEAFF
TRBJ2-1,.,.,TRBV5-8,TGTGCCAGCAGCCCCCGGGACTTCCTCTCCTACAATGAGCAGTTCTTC,CASSPRDFLSYNEQFF
TRBJ1-4,.,.,TRBV5-8,TGTGCCAGCAGCCGGGCGACGGGGAGGGATGAAAAACTGTTTTTT,CASSRATGRDEKLFF
TRBJ1-6,.,few,TRBV6-1,TGTGCCAGCAGTGAATTGGGAGTACGGAATTCACCCCTCCACTTT,CASSELGVRNSPLHF
TRBJ1-1,.,few,TRBV5-6,TGTGCCAGCAGCGGGACCTCGGAGGACACTGAAGCTTTCTTT,CASSGTSEDTEAFF
TRBJ2-7,.,.,TRBV5-1,TGCGCCAGCAGCTTAAAGGGAGGGGGCTCCTACGAGCAGTACTTC,CASSLKGGGSYEQYF
TRBJ1-3,.,.,TRBV28,TGTGCCAGCAGTTTACTCGATAAAGTTGGAAACACCATATATTTT,CASSLLDKVGNTIYF
TRBJ2-2,.,once,TRBV5-1,TGCGCCAGCACGGTTAACACCGGGGAGCTGTTTTTT,CASTVNTGELFF
TRBJ1-6,TRBD1,.,TRBV5-1,TGCGCCAGCAGCTTGGGGCAGGGGGCGGCCTATAATTCACCCCTCCACTTT,CASSLGQGAAYNSPLHF
TRBJ1-1,.,.,TRBV10-3,TGTGCCATCAGTGAGTCGCAGGACCTGAACACTGAAGCTTTCTTT,CAISESQDLNTEAFF
TRBJ2-5,TRBD2,.,TRBV7-9,TGTGCCAGCACTGCCTCCGGGCGGGGGAGGACCCAGTACTTC,CASTASGRGRTQYF
TRBJ1-1,.,.,TRBV6-5,TGTGCCAGCTCACGGCAGGGCCGGTTGGGCACTGAAGCTTTCTTT,CASSRQGRLGTEAFF
TRBJ2-7,TRBD1,.,TRBV19,TGTGCCAGTAGTCCAGGGGGTACAGGGGTGATCTACGAGCAGTACTTC,CASSPGGTGVIYEQYF
TRBJ2-1,.,many,TRBV12-5,TGTGCTAGTGGTTTGGACACGTCGTGGGTTGAGGAAAATGAGCAGTTCTTC,CASGLDTSWVEENEQFF
TRBJ1-3,.,.,TRBV10-3,TGTGCCATCAGTGCCGGAAACACCATATATTTT,CAISAGNTIYF
TRBJ1-4,TRBD1,.,TRBV27,TGTGCCAGCAGCTCCCGGACAGGGAAGCGTGAAAAACTGTTTTTT,CASSSRTGKREKLFF
TRBJ1-2,.,.,TRBV29-1,TGCAGCGTTGGACACGTTCAGGAAGGTGGCTACACCTTC,CSVGHVQEGGYTF
TRBJ2-3,TRBD2,few,TRBV5-1,TGCGCCAGCAGCTTGACTAGCGGAACCACAGATACGCAGTATTTT,CASSLTSGTTDTQYF
TRBJ2-5,.,.,TRBV9,TGTGCCAGCAGCGCTAGCGTACAAGAGACCCAGTACTTC,CASSASVQETQYF
TRBJ2-1,.,.,TRBV7-3,TGTGCCAGCAGCGCGGACTCTAATGAGCAGTTCTTC,CASSADSNEQFF
TRBJ2-3,.,.,TRBV28,TGTGCCAGCAGCCTCCCAACGGAACACACAGATACGCAGTATTTT,CASSLPTEHTDTQYF
TRBJ1-6,.,.,TRBV6-1,TGTGCCAGCAGTGACTCAGGGACCCGTTCACCCCTCCACTTT,CASSDSGTRSPLHF
TRBJ1-5,.,.,TRBV15,TGTGCCACCAGCAGAGATAAAGGGGGAGGTCAGCCCCAGCATTTT,CATSRDKGGGQPQHF
TRBJ2-6,.,.,TRBV2,TGTGCCAGCAGAACAGGCCAGGCTGGGGCCAACGTCCTGACTTTC,CASRTGQAGANVLTF
TRBJ1-6,.,few,TRBV5-1,TGCGCCAGCAGCCCTGGCCAGGGGTCCTATAATTCACCCCTCCACTTT,CASSPGQGSYNSPLHF
TRBJ2-3,TRBD2,.,TRBV13,TGTGCCAGCAGCTTGACTAGCGGCATGGATACGCAGTATTTT,CASSLTSGMDTQYF